This entry concerns a single T cell receptor (beta chain). The germline gives CDR1 MNHEY, CDR2 SMNVEV (reference sequence). Trimming took 5 bases from V and 3 from J, leaving 9 bases between them. This CDR3 contains 13 residues. This sample was included in a study of blood T cell repertoires in COVID-19. Across the study: COVID-19 samples collected from the United States, Italy and Spain covered acute and convalescent phases. PBMCs, B-cell-depleted T cells, or T cells were the source of the cDNA or gDNA that made up the material.

As processed by the authors: The assay estimated nucleated cells by amplifying reference gene primers. Sequencing used immunoSEQ multiplex PCR; TCRdb keeps in-frame clones, though not all of them. The V and J calls and the clone size are those of that table, but D and trimming were determined from the DNA. The table shows roughly 100,000 clones, with roughly 80% occurring only once. Sequencing used peripheral blood. This chain connects TRBV27 to TRBJ2-3; no clear D gene. This receptor was obtained from a woman in her 70s with acute or convalescent COVID-19. The CDR3 spells CASSPFGTDTQYF. DNA for the CDR3: TGTGCCAGCAGTCCCTTCGGGACAGATACGCAGTATTTT.